This TCR beta chain stems from a study of T cells in pancreatic ductal adenocarcinoma. The method was immunoSEQ multiplex PCR; TCRdb's version includes in-frame clones alone and lacks a portion of them. The table lists 85,000 to 120,000 clones, roughly 96% of them singletons. Study results and limitations: Comparisons of tumor and blood clonality may show falsely lower tumor diversity. Unique clonotypes were about 8.2-fold more numerous in blood than in tumor. No significant tumor-blood clonality difference; means were about 0.11 and 0.072.

No neoadjuvant therapy was given to the selected pancreatic ductal adenocarcinoma patients before their surgery. Germline lookup yields CDR1 MNHGY and CDR2 SAAAGT. V lost 6 bases, J lost 3 bases, and 18 bases lay in between. This CDR3 spans 15 amino acids. In regard to this clone: Its antigen is not known.

V gene TRBV6-8 combines with J gene TRBJ2-7, with a tentative D call TRBD2 (6 bases). The sequence came from a human donor with pancreatic ductal adenocarcinoma. Sequencing input: PBMCs. CDR3 region: CASRYGAGPYYEQYF. The CDR3 region has the DNA TGTGCCAGCAGATACGGAGCGGGCCCATACTACGAGCAGTACTTC.